This T cell receptor (beta chain) came from a study of vaccination and CD4 T cells after COVID-19. Study information: Every participant had a vaccine, which was either BNT162b2 or mRNA-1273, given in two doses. Stimuli were overlapping spike peptide pools of SARS-CoV-2 and three common cold coronaviruses (HCoV-NL63, HCoV-OC43, HCoV-229E).

As to this clonotype: Its antigen is still unknown.

The time point denotes: late sampling 161 to 241 days after vaccination in a few convalescent patients. Treatment reported: roughly 11-day PBMC culture with coronavirus spike peptide pools or control peptides (ViraFEST assay). The Oncomine TCR Beta short-read assay generated sequence data from the DNA of cultured CD4+ T cells. TCRdb fed the PCR reads into MiXCR, producing one record per CDR3 protein. Seen here are 25,000 to 30,000 distinct CDR3 sequences, about 35% observed once, and the top ten hold approximately 3.1%. Findings and caveats of the study: A median 86.3% of convalescent patients' SARS-CoV-2-reactive clones emerged only after vaccination.

Germline assignment: CDR1 SGHKS and CDR2 YYEKEE (reference sequence). Trimming removed 4 bases at V and 2 bases at J, with 16 bases between. This CDR3 has 16 residues. Sequencing used CD4+ T cells from blood, cultured in vitro, obtained about 7 months after SARS-CoV-2 vaccination. This receptor was identified in a human donor who had recovered from COVID-19. This chain joins TRBV5-5 and TRBJ1-5, with D hard to call. CDR3 DNA sequence: TGTGCCAGCAGCCCTATCTCGGGAACGGGCAATCAGCCCCAGCATTTT. Protein: CASSPISGTGNQPQHF.